Listed below are T cell receptor beta chains from one sample, sequenced in a study of blood T cells in healthy people across ages. MiXCR was run by TCRdb on the 5' RACE reads, yielding one entry per CDR3 protein. The sample has hundreds of thousands of distinct CDR3 sequences; around 36% are singletons. Sequenced input: blood. These receptors were obtained from a young man in good health. Both conserved end residues are part of each CDR3. A D gene is named only where the DNA matches it firmly. Clone size is shown for a subset of rows, as once, few, many or a class of expanded clone.

TRBV6-2/TRBV6-3	TRBJ2-2	NA	few	CASSKRTDTGELFF	TGTGCCAGCAGCAAACGGACAGACACCGGGGAGCTGTTTTTT
TRBV4-1	TRBJ2-5	NA	few	CANSQDHTARKTQYF	TGCGCCAACAGCCAAGATCACACAGCAAGGAAGACCCAGTACTTC
TRBV7-2	TRBJ2-1	TRBD2	NA	CASSSPPWTSGYNEQFF	TGTGCCAGCAGCTCCCCGCCCTGGACTAGCGGTTACAACGAGCAGTTCTTC
TRBV7-2	TRBJ2-2	NA	few	CASSLDPTITGELFF	TGTGCCAGCAGCTTAGACCCTACCATCACCGGGGAGCTGTTTTTT
TRBV27	TRBJ2-7	NA	NA	CASILQGMRNEQYF	TGTGCCAGCATTTTACAGGGTATGAGGAACGAGCAGTACTTC
TRBV7-9	TRBJ1-4	NA	NA	CASSLFLAEKLFF	TGTGCCAGCAGCTTATTTTTGGCTGAAAAACTGTTTTTT
TRBV12-3/TRBV12-4	TRBJ2-3	NA	NA	CASSLPAQLSTDTQYF	TGTGCCAGCAGTTTACCAGCCCAGCTTAGCACAGATACGCAGTATTTT
TRBV5-1	TRBJ2-1	NA	many	CASSARDAYNEQFF	TGCGCCAGCAGCGCACGGGACGCCTACAATGAGCAGTTCTTC
TRBV5-5	TRBJ2-3	NA	many	CASSDRQPDTDTQYF	TGTGCCAGCAGCGACCGACAGCCAGACACAGATACGCAGTATTTT
TRBV4-1	TRBJ2-5	TRBD1	few	CASSQVFNRGRETQYF	TGCGCCAGCAGCCAAGTTTTTAACAGGGGGCGAGAGACCCAGTACTTC
TRBV6-5	TRBJ1-1	NA	NA	CASSWAGGNTEAFF	TGTGCCAGCAGCTGGGCGGGGGGAAACACTGAAGCTTTCTTT
TRBV14	TRBJ2-1	NA	NA	CASSHVPTDRGYNEQFF	TGTGCCAGCAGCCACGTCCCAACCGACAGAGGCTACAATGAGCAGTTCTTC
TRBV4-3	TRBJ1-1	NA	few	CASSQDDYRPTEAFF	TGCGCCAGCAGCCAAGATGACTACAGGCCCACTGAAGCTTTCTTT
TRBV12-3/TRBV12-4	TRBJ2-3	TRBD2	NA	CASSLVSSGGDTQYF	TGTGCCAGCAGTTTAGTGTCTAGCGGGGGGGATACGCAGTATTTT
TRBV7-2	TRBJ2-3	TRBD1	NA	CASNLGTGYTDTQYF	TGTGCCAGCAACTTAGGGACAGGGTACACAGATACGCAGTATTTT
TRBV29-1	TRBJ2-5	NA	few	CSVEVGVLETQYF	TGCAGCGTTGAGGTGGGGGTGTTGGAGACCCAGTACTTC
TRBV2	TRBJ2-5	NA	NA	CASSEEQGKTQYF	TGTGCCAGCAGTGAAGAACAGGGAAAGACCCAGTACTTC
TRBV6-2/TRBV6-3	TRBJ2-3	NA	NA	CATHGERKQYF	TGTGCCACCCACGGGGAGCGTAAGCAGTATTTT
TRBV30	TRBJ1-2	TRBD1	NA	CAWTPGRGRGYTF	TGTGCCTGGACCCCGGGCAGGGGGCGCGGCTACACCTTC
TRBV4-3	TRBJ1-4	NA	few	CASSQEMRSAEKLFF	TGCGCCAGCAGCCAAGAGATGAGGTCAGCTGAAAAACTGTTTTTT
TRBV6-2/TRBV6-3	TRBJ1-1	NA	NA	CASMGRTEAFF	TGTGCCAGCATGGGGAGGACTGAAGCTTTCTTT
TRBV20-1	TRBJ2-7	NA	many	CSALSWENEQYF	TGCAGTGCCCTCAGTTGGGAAAACGAGCAGTACTTC